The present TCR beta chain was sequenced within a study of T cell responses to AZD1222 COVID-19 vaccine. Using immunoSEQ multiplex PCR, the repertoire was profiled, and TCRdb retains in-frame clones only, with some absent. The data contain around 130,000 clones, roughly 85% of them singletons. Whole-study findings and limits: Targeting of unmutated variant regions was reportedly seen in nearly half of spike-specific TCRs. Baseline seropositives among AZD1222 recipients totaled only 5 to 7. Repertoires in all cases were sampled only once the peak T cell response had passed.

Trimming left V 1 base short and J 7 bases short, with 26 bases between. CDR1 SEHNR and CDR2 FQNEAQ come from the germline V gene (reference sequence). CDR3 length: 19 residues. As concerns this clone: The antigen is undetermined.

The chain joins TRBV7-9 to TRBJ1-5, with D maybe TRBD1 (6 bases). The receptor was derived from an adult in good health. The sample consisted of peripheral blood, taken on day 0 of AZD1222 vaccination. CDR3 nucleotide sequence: TGTGCCAGCAGCTTAGGTGGGACTAGGGATCCCAGGGGTTGGCAGCCCCAGCATTTT. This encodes CASSLGGTRDPRGWQPQHF.